The sequence of this T cell receptor beta chain was determined in a study of blood T cell repertoires in COVID-19. The protocol was immunoSEQ multiplex PCR, while the TCRdb copy is restricted to in-frame clones and leaves out a portion. The table records roughly 46,000 clones, 85% to 90% of them present only once. Germline values: CDR1 MDHEN, CDR2 SYDVKM. Trimming left V 5 bases short and J 6 bases short, with 14 bases between. CDR3 size: 14 residues. The clonotype comes from a human donor in a cohort sampled during active COVID-19. The specimen sequenced was peripheral blood. This chain links TRBV28 with TRBJ2-1; possibly TRBD2 for D (5 bases). DNA for the CDR3: TGTGCCAGCAGTCCCCCGGGAAGGGCCAATGAGCAGTTCTTC. This codes for CASSPPGRANEQFF.